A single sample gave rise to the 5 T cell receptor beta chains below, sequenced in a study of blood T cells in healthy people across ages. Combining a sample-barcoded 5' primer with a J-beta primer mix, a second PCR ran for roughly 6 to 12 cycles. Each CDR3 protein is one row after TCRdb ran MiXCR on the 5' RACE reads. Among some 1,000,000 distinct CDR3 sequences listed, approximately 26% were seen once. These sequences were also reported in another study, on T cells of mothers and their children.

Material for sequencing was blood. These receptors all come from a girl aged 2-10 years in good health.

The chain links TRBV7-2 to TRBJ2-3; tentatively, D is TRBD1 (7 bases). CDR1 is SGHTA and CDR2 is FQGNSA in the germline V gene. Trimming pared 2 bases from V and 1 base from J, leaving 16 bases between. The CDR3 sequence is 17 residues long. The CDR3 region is CASSLLTEGAGTDTQYF. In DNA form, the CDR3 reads TGTGCCAGCAGCTTACTAACGGAGGGGGCCGGCACAGATACGCAGTATTTT.

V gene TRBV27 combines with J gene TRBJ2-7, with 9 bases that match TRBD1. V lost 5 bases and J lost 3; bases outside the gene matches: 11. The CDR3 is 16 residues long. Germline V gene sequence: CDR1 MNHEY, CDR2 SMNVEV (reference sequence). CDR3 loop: CASSDILGQGSYEQYF. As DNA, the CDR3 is TGTGCCAGCAGTGATATACTGGGACAGGGCAGCTACGAGCAGTACTTC.

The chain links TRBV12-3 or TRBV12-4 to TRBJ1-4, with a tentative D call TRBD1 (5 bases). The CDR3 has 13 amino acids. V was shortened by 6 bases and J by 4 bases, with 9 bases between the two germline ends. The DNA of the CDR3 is TGTGCCAGCAGACAGGACAATAATGAAAAACTGTTTTTT. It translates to CASRQDNNEKLFF.

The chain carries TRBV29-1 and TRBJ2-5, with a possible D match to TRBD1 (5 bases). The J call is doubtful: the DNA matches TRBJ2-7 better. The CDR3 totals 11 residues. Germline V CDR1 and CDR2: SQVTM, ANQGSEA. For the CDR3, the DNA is TGCAGCGTTGTTCAGGGCTACGAGCAGTACTTC. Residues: CSVVQGYEQYF.

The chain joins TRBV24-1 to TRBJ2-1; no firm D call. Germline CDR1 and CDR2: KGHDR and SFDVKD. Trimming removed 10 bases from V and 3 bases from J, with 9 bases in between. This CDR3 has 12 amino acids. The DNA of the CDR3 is TGTGCCACAGAAGGGCGCTACAATGAGCAGTTCTTC. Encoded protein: CATEGRYNEQFF.